The 3 T cell receptor beta chains presented below share a single source sample, sequenced in a study of memory CD4+ T cells and cytomegalovirus serostatus. TCRdb keeps only in-frame clones here, not all; method: immunoSEQ multiplex PCR. The table includes just over 45,000 clones, 77% detected once. Single viable CD3+CD4+CD8-CD45RO+ cells were sorted as the memory CD4+ T cells. Specimen: memory CD4+ T cells from blood. All receptors come from an adult in good health and CMV-seronegative.

The chain has TRBV4-3 and TRBJ2-7; possibly TRBD2 for D (5 bases). V gave up 0 bases and J gave up 6 bases, with 18 bases separating them. The germline V gene encodes CDR1 LGHNA and CDR2 YSLEER. The CDR3 length is 16 residues. The CDR3 region has the DNA TGCGCCAGCAGCCAAGATCCCAGTGTGTCTAGCCTCGAGCAGTACTTC. Protein product: CASSQDPSVSSLEQYF.

The chain uses TRBV6-1 and TRBJ2-5; TRBD1 matches 9 bases. Germline CDR1 MNHNS, CDR2 SASEGT. V trimming: 6 bases; J trimming: 4 bases; junction bases outside the gene matches: 6. The CDR3 loop spans 14 amino acids. The CDR3 DNA follows: TGTGCCAGCAGGGAACAGGGGGCAGGAGAGACCCAGTACTTC. Translation: CASREQGAGETQYF.

The chain couples TRBV19 to TRBJ1-5; D unresolved. Between the trimmed V and J ends, which lost 3 bases and 6 bases, there was a span of 6 bases. Germline V gene sequence: CDR1 LNHDA, CDR2 SQIVND (reference sequence). The CDR3 totals 12 residues. The CDR3 nucleotides read TGTGCCAGTAGTATGGATCTTCAGCCCCAGCATTTT. This sequence encodes CASSMDLQPQHF. Based on the CDR3 plus reference TRBV19 and TRBJ1-5, the full variable domain is DGGITQSPKYLFRKEGQNVTLSCEQNLNHDAMYWYRQDPGQGLRLIYYSQIVNDFQKGDIAEGYSVSREKKESFPLTVTSAQKNPTAFYLCASSMDLQPQHFGDGTRLSIL.